This is a list of T cell receptor beta chains from one sample in a study of OX40 agonist ivuxolimab in advanced cancers. Method: immunoSEQ multiplex PCR; TCRdb's copy keeps in-frame clones and lacks some. The data show around 84,000 clones, around 94% seen once. The sample consisted of CD4+ or CD8+ T cells sorted from blood, taken in a trial of the OX40 agonist ivuxolimab. The receptors were gathered from an adult with an advanced solid tumor such as melanoma, head and neck, liver or kidney cancer. Both conserved end residues are part of each CDR3. The D gene is left open where the match is weak. Clone size appears in some rows only: once, few, many, or a class for an expanded clone.

j_call v_call clone_size d_call cdr3_aa cdr3_nt
TRBJ2-2 TRBV18 . . CASSPEGGELFF TGTGCCAGCTCACCAGAAGGCGGGGAGCTGTTTTTT
TRBJ2-7 TRBV11-2 . . CASSSVTYEQYF TGTGCCAGCAGCTCCGTCACCTACGAGCAGTACTTC
TRBJ2-1 TRBV9 . TRBD2 CASTDGLDGEQFF TGTGCCAGCACCGACGGACTAGACGGTGAGCAGTTCTTC
TRBJ2-7 TRBV7-2 . . CASSWASGEQYF TGTGCCAGCAGCTGGGCTTCCGGGGAGCAGTACTTC
TRBJ1-1 TRBV7-9 few TRBD1 CASSLALQGDTEAFF TGTGCCAGCAGCTTAGCGCTTCAGGGGGACACTGAAGCTTTCTTT
TRBJ1-1 TRBV7-6 . . CASSLRGTKAEAFF TGTGCCAGCAGCCTCCGAGGGACTAAGGCTGAAGCTTTCTTT
TRBJ1-2 TRBV7-2 . TRBD1 CASSPMGQGASRYTF TGTGCCAGCAGCCCGATGGGACAGGGGGCTTCTCGCTACACCTTC
TRBJ2-2 TRBV6-4 . . CASSDSSDTGELFF TGTGCCAGCAGTGACTCTAGCGACACCGGGGAGCTGTTTTTT
TRBJ2-1 TRBV5-1 . . CASSFGVGSVTYNEQFF TGCGCCAGCAGCTTTGGGGTGGGTTCAGTCACCTACAATGAGCAGTTCTTC
TRBJ1-2 TRBV28 . . CASSFPWTSPIYGYTF TGTGCCAGCAGTTTCCCCTGGACATCGCCCATCTATGGCTACACCTTC
TRBJ1-2 TRBV6-6 . TRBD1 CASKFTGGRGYGYTF TGTGCCAGCAAGTTCACAGGGGGTAGGGGCTATGGCTACACCTTC
TRBJ1-1 TRBV19 . TRBD1 CASQTGAAMNTEAFF TGTGCCAGTCAGACAGGGGCCGCGATGAACACTGAAGCTTTCTTT
TRBJ1-1 TRBV7-9 . . CASSFGGEAFF TGTGCCAGCAGCTTCGGGGGTGAAGCTTTCTTT
TRBJ1-2 TRBV6-5 . . CASSYPGGFGYTF TGTGCCAGCAGTTACCCCGGGGGATTTGGCTACACCTTC
TRBJ2-6 TRBV6-5 . . CASRNSNSGANVLTF TGTGCCAGCAGAAACTCCAACTCTGGGGCCAACGTCCTGACTTTC
TRBJ1-4 TRBV2 . TRBD1 CASSPRDSYEKLFF TGTGCCAGCAGCCCGCGGGACAGCTATGAAAAACTGTTTTTT
TRBJ2-1 TRBV14 . TRBD2 CASAGGFVNEQFF TGTGCCAGCGCGGGGGGGTTCGTAAATGAGCAGTTCTTC
TRBJ2-2 TRBV2 . TRBD2 CASSELVPSGSPDWAGELFF TGTGCCAGCAGTGAGCTGGTCCCTAGCGGGAGCCCCGATTGGGCCGGGGAGCTGTTTTTT
TRBJ2-5 TRBV5-4 . TRBD2 CASSGGTSGRETQYF TGTGCCAGCAGCGGAGGGACTAGCGGGCGAGAGACCCAGTACTTC
TRBJ2-7 TRBV14 . . CASSHSGFEQYF TGTGCCAGCAGCCACTCGGGGTTCGAGCAGTACTTC
TRBJ2-1 TRBV4-3 . TRBD2 CASSQGGLAGEQFF TGCGCCAGCAGCCAAGGCGGCCTAGCGGGAGAGCAGTTCTTC
TRBJ2-5 TRBV11-2 once TRBD2 CASSSSTSGRVGETQYF TGTGCCAGCAGCTCCTCGACTAGCGGGAGAGTTGGGGAGACCCAGTACTTC
TRBJ2-1 TRBV9 . TRBD2 CASSGRLAEYNEQFF TGTGCCAGCAGCGGCCGACTAGCGGAGTACAATGAGCAGTTCTTC
TRBJ2-1 TRBV27 . . CASSNLPRGYNEQFF TGTGCCAGCAGTAATCTCCCCCGGGGCTACAATGAGCAGTTCTTC
TRBJ1-1 TRBV5-6 once . CASSLGGGTEAFF TGTGCCAGCAGCTTGGGGGGGGGCACTGAAGCTTTCTTT
TRBJ2-7 TRBV4-3 . TRBD1 CASSQVRDSFYEQYF TGCGCCAGCAGCCAAGTTCGGGACAGCTTCTACGAGCAGTACTTC
TRBJ2-5 TRBV9 . . CASSVGSQSMDPRPYF TGTGCCAGCAGCGTGGGGTCCCAGTCCATGGACCCACGGCCGTACTTC
TRBJ1-2 TRBV15 . . CATSRDNRVDGYTF TGTGCCACCAGCAGAGATAACAGGGTGGACGGCTACACCTTC
TRBJ2-1 TRBV7-3 . TRBD1 CASSSTGGLDEQFF TGTGCCAGCAGCTCGACAGGGGGCTTAGATGAGCAGTTCTTC
TRBJ2-7 TRBV5-1 . . CASSLRPGPYEQYF TGCGCCAGCAGCCTACGTCCCGGCCCCTACGAGCAGTACTTC
TRBJ2-1 TRBV5-6 . . CASSWGPGGEQFF TGTGCCAGCAGCTGGGGACCCGGAGGTGAGCAGTTCTTC
TRBJ1-2 TRBV27 . TRBD1 CASGPYFRDSSTLANYGYTF TGTGCCAGCGGCCCTTATTTCCGGGACAGTTCCACCCTAGCTAACTATGGCTACACCTTC
TRBJ1-1 TRBV5-3 few . CASSSNGPEAFF TGTGCCAGCAGCTCTAACGGACCTGAAGCTTTCTTT
TRBJ2-3 TRBV27 . . CASSLWYLEGATDTQYF TGTGCCAGCAGTTTATGGTACTTGGAGGGGGCAACAGATACGCAGTATTTT
TRBJ1-5 TRBV7-9 . . CASSPGGGREPQHF TGTGCCAGCAGCCCGGGTGGGGGCCGGGAGCCCCAGCATTTT
TRBJ2-7 TRBV27 . TRBD2 CASSLRLAGAYEQYF TGTGCCAGCAGTCTCCGACTAGCGGGAGCCTACGAGCAGTACTTC
TRBJ2-7 TRBV5-6 . . CASSWQLYEQYF TGTGCCAGCAGCTGGCAGCTTTACGAGCAGTACTTC
TRBJ2-4 TRBV9 . . CASSSQGDKNIQYF TGTGCCAGCAGCTCGCAGGGCGACAAAAACATTCAGTACTTC
TRBJ1-1 TRBV9 . TRBD1 CASSPHTGARGQNTEAFF TGTGCCAGCAGCCCACACACAGGGGCCCGGGGACAAAACACTGAAGCTTTCTTT
TRBJ2-2 TRBV11-3 . . CASSLFPYPNTGELFF TGTGCCAGCAGCTTATTTCCGTACCCGAACACCGGGGAGCTGTTTTTT
TRBJ1-2 TRBV29-1 . TRBD1 CSVSHSATGGGYGYTF TGCAGCGTTTCCCACAGCGCCACAGGGGGCGGCTATGGCTACACCTTC
TRBJ2-7 TRBV6-5 . TRBD1 CASSLGTVLEQYF TGTGCCAGCAGTTTGGGGACAGTCCTCGAGCAGTACTTC
TRBJ2-1 TRBV28 . . CASSFTRAYNEQFF TGTGCCAGCAGTTTTACCAGGGCCTACAATGAGCAGTTCTTC
TRBJ2-5 TRBV5-6 . . CASSQGGQETQYF TGTGCCAGCAGTCAAGGGGGCCAAGAGACCCAGTACTTC